The 14 T cell receptor beta chains in this list originate from one sample, sequenced in a study of blood T cell repertoires in COVID-19. Data came from immunoSEQ multiplex PCR; TCRdb stores just in-frame clones and leaves some out. Among about 14,000 clones, 85% to 90% were seen once, and the ten largest hold roughly 15%. Material: peripheral blood. These receptors were taken from a man in his forties or fifties with active COVID-19.

The DNA of the CDR3 is TGTGCCAGCAGCTTAGGGCAGGGCTTCCACGAGCAGTACTTC. Translated: CASSLGQGFHEQYF. The gene calls are TRBV7-3 and TRBJ2-7; D possibly corresponds to TRBD1 (5 bases). The CDR3 sequence is 14 residues long. The V gene lost 2 bases and the J gene lost 5 bases, with 13 bases spanning the gap. The germline gives CDR1 SGHTA, CDR2 FQGTGA.

The J gene is TRBJ2-2, the V gene TRBV9; no firm D call. Germline lookup yields CDR1 SGDLS and CDR2 YYNGEE. Trimming stripped 4 bases from V and 8 bases from J, with 9 bases between. The CDR3 spans 12 residues. This chain's CDR3 is CASSPRRGELFF. CDR3 DNA sequence: TGTGCCAGCAGCCCCCGCCGGGGGGAGCTGTTTTTT.

The gene calls are TRBV18 and TRBJ2-3, with unresolved D. CDR3 size: 14 residues. With 2 bases removed from V and 6 bases from J, the gap between germline ends came to 12 bases. The germline CDR1 and CDR2 sequences are KGHSH and LQKENI. CDR3 sequence reads: CASSPTQAPDTQYF. The CDR3 nucleotides are TGTGCCAGCTCACCAACCCAAGCCCCCGATACGCAGTATTTT. The full variable domain, completed using reference TRBV18 and TRBJ2-3, is NAGVMQNPRHLVRRRGQEARLRCSPMKGHSHVYWYRQLPEEGLKFMVYLQKENIIDESGMPKERFSAEFPKEGPSILRIQQVVRGDSAAYFCASSPTQAPDTQYFGPGTRLTVL.

The rearrangement joins TRBV5-1 to TRBJ2-7; 9 bases fit TRBD1. CDR1 SGHRS and CDR2 YFSETQ come from the germline V gene. Trimming took 0 bases from V and 5 from J; bases not matched to a gene: 6. The CDR3 has 15 amino acids. CDR3 nucleotides: TGCGCCAGCAGCTTGGTGACAGGGGGAATCCACGAGCAGTACTTC. Protein sequence: CASSLVTGGIHEQYF.

This clone was found once. The genes are TRBV7-2 and TRBJ2-7; TRBD2 aligns across 7 bases. CDR1 and CDR2 (germline): SGHTA, FQGNSA. The CDR3 is 17 residues long. Trimming at V came to 6 bases and at J to 7 bases, leaving 21 bases not matched to a gene. The CDR3 coding sequence is TGTGCCAGCAGTCAACCGGGACTACAGAGGTTGTCTCGTGAGCAGTACTTC. This sequence encodes CASSQPGLQRLSREQYF.

The chain is built from TRBV2 and TRBJ1-4, with a tentative D call TRBD1 (5 bases). Trimming removed 4 bases at V and 8 bases at J, with 8 bases between. Per the germline V gene, CDR1 is SNHLY and CDR2 is FYNNEI. This CDR3 region has 12 residues. CDR3 region: CASSAKGEKLFF. The CDR3 region has the DNA TGTGCCAGCAGTGCTAAGGGGGAAAAACTGTTTTTT.

This rearrangement joins TRBV13 to TRBJ2-7, with a possible D match to TRBD2 (6 bases). From germline, CDR1 is PRHDT and CDR2 FYEKMQ (reference sequence). V was clipped by 5 bases and J by 5 bases, with 16 bases between them. This CDR3 is 14 amino acids long. The chain's CDR3 is CASSEGLAGDEQYF. CDR3 nucleotides: TGTGCCAGCAGCGAGGGACTTGCTGGCGACGAGCAGTACTTC.

This clone has only one observation. This chain joins TRBV29-1 and TRBJ2-7; 7 nucleotides match TRBD2. With 5 bases clipped from V and 2 bases from J, the junction kept 9 bases outside the gene matches. Germline CDR1 reads SQVTM; CDR2 reads ANQGSEA. This CDR3 is built from 14 residues. CDR3: CSVWGPAGTYEQYF. The CDR3 DNA is TGCAGCGTTTGGGGCCCAGCGGGGACCTACGAGCAGTACTTC.

The rearrangement joins TRBV11-3 to TRBJ1-5; perhaps TRBD1 as D (5 bases). This CDR3 is built from 13 residues. V lost 4 bases and J 4 bases, leaving 8 bases between the germline ends. The germline CDR1 and CDR2 sequences are SGHNT and YENEEA. This CDR3 is CASSSGPNQPQHF. CDR3 DNA sequence: TGTGCCAGCAGCTCAGGGCCAAATCAGCCCCAGCATTTT.

This chain joins TRBV4-1 and TRBJ2-3; 8 bases are shared with TRBD2. The germline V gene encodes CDR1 MGHRA and CDR2 YSYEKL. V trimming: 3 bases; J trimming: 1 base; junction bases outside the gene matches: 3. The CDR3 spans 15 residues. CDR3 DNA: TGCGCCAGCAGCCACCCAGCGGGAGGCACAGATACGCAGTATTTT. Amino acid sequence: CASSHPAGGTDTQYF.

The count of this clone is one. CDR3 protein: CASSQEAGANTGELFF. The CDR3 DNA follows: TGCGCCAGCAGCCAAGAAGCGGGTGCGAACACCGGGGAGCTGTTTTTT. This rearrangement joins TRBV4-3 to TRBJ2-2, with a weak D call TRBD2 (6 bases). Trimming pared 0 bases from V and 0 bases from J, leaving 8 bases between. Germline V gene data show CDR1 as LGHNA and CDR2 as YSLEER. The CDR3 is 16 amino acids.

This clone was found once. The rearrangement joins TRBV24-1 to TRBJ2-7, with TRBD2 identical over 9 bases. CDR3 length equals 16 residues. V lost 5 bases, J lost 2 bases, and 9 bases stayed unmatched. Germline lookup yields CDR1 KGHDR and CDR2 SFDVKD. The CDR3, as DNA: TGTGCCACCAGTGCCTCAGGAGGCGGGAGGGCCTACGAGCAGTACTTC. Amino acids: CATSASGGGRAYEQYF.

This clone is a singleton in its sample. The chain combines TRBV27 with TRBJ2-7; D perhaps matches TRBD1 (6 bases). This CDR3 has 16 residues. Germline values: CDR1 MNHEY, CDR2 SMNVEV (reference sequence). V lost 3 bases to trimming and J lost 6 bases, with 21 bases between them. The CDR3 sequence: CASSLVGGGHPAEQYF. DNA of the CDR3: TGTGCCAGCAGTTTGGTCGGTGGGGGACATCCGGCCGAGCAGTACTTC.

The V gene is TRBV28, the J gene TRBJ1-5, with 7 bases aligning to TRBD1. Germline V gene sequence: CDR1 MDHEN, CDR2 SYDVKM. The CDR3 loop spans 15 amino acids. The V and J ends lost 6 bases and 5 bases, in that order; junction bases with no gene match: 10. CDR3 coding DNA: TGTGCCAGCAGCAGCTTACAGGGGATGGATCAGCCCCAGCATTTT. This translates into CASSSLQGMDQPQHF.